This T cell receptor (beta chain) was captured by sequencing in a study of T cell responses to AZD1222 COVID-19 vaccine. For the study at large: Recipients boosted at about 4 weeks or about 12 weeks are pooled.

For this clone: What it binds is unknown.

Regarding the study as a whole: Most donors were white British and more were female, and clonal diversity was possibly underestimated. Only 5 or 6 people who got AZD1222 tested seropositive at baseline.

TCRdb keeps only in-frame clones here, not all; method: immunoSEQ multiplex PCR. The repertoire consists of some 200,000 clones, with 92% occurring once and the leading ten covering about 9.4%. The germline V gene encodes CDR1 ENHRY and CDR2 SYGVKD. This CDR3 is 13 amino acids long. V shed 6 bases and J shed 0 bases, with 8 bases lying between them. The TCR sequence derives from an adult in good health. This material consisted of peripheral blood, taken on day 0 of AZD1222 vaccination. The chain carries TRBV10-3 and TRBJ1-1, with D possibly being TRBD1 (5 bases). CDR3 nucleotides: TGTGCCATCAGGGGGGGGATGAACACTGAAGCTTTCTTT. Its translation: CAIRGGMNTEAFF.